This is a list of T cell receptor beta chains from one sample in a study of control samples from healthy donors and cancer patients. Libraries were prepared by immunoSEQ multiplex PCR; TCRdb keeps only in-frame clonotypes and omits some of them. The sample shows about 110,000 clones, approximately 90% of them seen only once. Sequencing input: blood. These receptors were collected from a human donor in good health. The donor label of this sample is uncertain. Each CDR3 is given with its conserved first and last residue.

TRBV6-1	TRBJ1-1	CASSDIRYTEAFF
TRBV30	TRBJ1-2	CAWSVPGQVVGYTF
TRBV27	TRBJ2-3	CASSYKAGGGTDTQYF
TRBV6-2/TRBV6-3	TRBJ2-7	CASSWGTGGEQYF
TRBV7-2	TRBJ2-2	CASSFKGSNTGELFF
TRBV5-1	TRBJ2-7	CASSFVGGRDSHEQYF
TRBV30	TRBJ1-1	CAGTPQGAVNTEAFF
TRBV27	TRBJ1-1	CASSDRGRVNTEAFF
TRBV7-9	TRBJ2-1	CASSRTPNNEQFF
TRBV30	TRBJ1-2	CAWSENAGQGYTF
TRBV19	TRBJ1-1	CASSIRVNTEAFF
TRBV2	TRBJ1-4	CASSGGQGLQKLFF
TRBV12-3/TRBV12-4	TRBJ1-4	CASSPGNWEKLFF